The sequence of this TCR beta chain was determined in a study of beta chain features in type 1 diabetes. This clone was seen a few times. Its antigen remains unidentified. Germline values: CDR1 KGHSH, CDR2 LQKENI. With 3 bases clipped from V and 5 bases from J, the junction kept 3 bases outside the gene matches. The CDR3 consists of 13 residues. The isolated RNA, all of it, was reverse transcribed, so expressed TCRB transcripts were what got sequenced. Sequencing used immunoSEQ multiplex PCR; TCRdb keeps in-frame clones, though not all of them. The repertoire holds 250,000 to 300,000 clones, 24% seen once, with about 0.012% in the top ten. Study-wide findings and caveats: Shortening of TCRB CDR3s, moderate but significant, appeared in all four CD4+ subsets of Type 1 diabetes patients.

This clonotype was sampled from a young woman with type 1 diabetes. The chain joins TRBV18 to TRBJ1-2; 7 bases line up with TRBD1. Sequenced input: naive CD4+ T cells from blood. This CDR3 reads CASSPRDRYGYTF. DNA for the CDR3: TGTGCCAGCTCACCCCGGGACAGATATGGCTACACCTTC. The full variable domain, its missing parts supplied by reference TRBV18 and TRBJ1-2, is NAGVMQNPRHLVRRRGQEARLRCSPMKGHSHVYWYRQLPEEGLKFMVYLQKENIIDESGMPKERFSAEFPKEGPSILRIQQVVRGDSAAYFCASSPRDRYGYTFGSGTRLTVV.